This T cell receptor (beta chain) was sequenced for a study of blood T cell repertoires in COVID-19. Sequenced by immunoSEQ multiplex PCR; TCRdb stores in-frame clones only, minus some. This table has a few hundred thousand clones, approximately 83% appearing once. Sample: peripheral blood. The origin of this receptor is a young woman with COVID-19, enrolled during active disease.

The CDR3 bases are TGTGCCAGCTCGCCGACTAGCGGGAGAACGGAAAACATTCAGTACTTC. Translated: CASSPTSGRTENIQYF. The chain joins TRBV18 to TRBJ2-4, with 12 bases that match TRBD2. Trimming at V came to 6 bases and at J to 5 bases, leaving 8 bases not matched to a gene. The length of the CDR3 is 16 residues. Per germline, CDR1 KGHSH and CDR2 LQKENI.